This T cell receptor (beta chain) was found in a study of shared clonotypes between healthy human individuals. On the study more broadly: Samples came from two female and three male donors aged 18 to 49. Study conclusions and caveats: Clonotype sharing among donors likely depends on sequencing depth.

A word on this clone: Antigen unknown.

Donors were healthy HIV-negative adults without recent acute infections or vaccinations. Over several immunoSEQ plates, each subset's genomic DNA was distributed in even portions. The assay was immunoSEQ multiplex PCR, and TCRdb's table has in-frame clones only and misses some. The sample holds some 2.1 million clones, roughly 94% seen once. Trimming removed 0 bases from V and 4 bases from J, with 12 bases in between. This CDR3 comprises 15 residues. In germline, CDR1 is SGHRS, CDR2 YFSETQ. This TCR derives from a man aged 18 to 29 in good health. V usage is TRBV5-1 and J usage is TRBJ2-3; D tentatively fits TRBD1 or TRBD2 (5 bases each). Source material: naive CD4+ T cells sorted from blood. Noted subset: CD45RA+ positively selected. The CDR3 is CASSLVSWGSDTQYF. DNA of the CDR3: TGCGCCAGCAGCTTGGTGTCGTGGGGGTCAGATACGCAGTATTTT. The variable domain in full, completed from reference TRBV5-1 and TRBJ2-3, reads KAGVTQTPRYLIKTRGQQVTLSCSPISGHRSVSWYQQTPGQGLQFLFEYFSETQRNKGNFPGRFSGRQFSNSRSEMNVSTLELGDSALYLCASSLVSWGSDTQYFGPGTRLTVL.